This T cell receptor beta chain is from a study of T cells in Graves' hyperthyroidism and ophthalmopathy. Whole-study findings and limits: Ophthalmopathy was identified by the model a median roughly six months ahead of onset.

TCR beta CDR3 region amplification was performed from RNA transcripts. The primer set for the first-round RT-PCR of the TCR CDR3 was HTBI. Via MiXCR, TCRdb re-called the multiplex PCR reads, giving one row per CDR3 protein. The table shows fewer than 600,000 distinct CDR3 sequences, with 11% to 15% occurring only once. From germline, CDR1 is SGHTS and CDR2 YDEGEE. CDR3 size: 14 residues. V was cut by 0 bases and J by 6 bases, with 12 bases left in between. This clonotype was seen repeatedly, ten times or more. What it binds is not known. Specimen: blood. The receptor's source is a woman between 35 and 50 years old with Graves' hyperthyroidism. The V call is TRBV5-8, the J call TRBJ1-1; D remains ambiguous. CDR3 coding DNA: TGTGCCAGCAGCTTGGCGCCCGGGCTCGCTGAAGCTTTCTTT. Amino acids: CASSLAPGLAEAFF.